This TCR beta chain was documented in a study of T cell clones after liver transplantation. Study outcomes and limitations: Donor-reactive sequences fell more than third party-reactive ones, suggesting partial deletion.

The CDR3 extends over 13 amino acids. V lost 1 base and J lost 6, with 6 bases in between. Germline V gene data show CDR1 as LGHNT and CDR2 as FRNRAP. The repertoire was sequenced with immunoSEQ multiplex PCR; TCRdb's copy has only in-frame clones and lacks some. The table lists 95,000 to 130,000 clones, about nine tenths of them singletons, with more than 0.8% in the top ten. With regard to this clone: Its antigen is currently unknown.

The receptor was derived from a human patient who received a liver transplant. Some T cells may have originated in the graft donor. The source was CD4+ T cells from blood, collected 12 months after liver transplant. The V call is TRBV12-5, the J call TRBJ2-2; D may be TRBD1 (5 bases). The CDR3 reads CASGLEQAGELFF. In nucleotides, the CDR3 is TGTGCTAGTGGTTTGGAACAGGCCGGGGAGCTGTTTTTT.